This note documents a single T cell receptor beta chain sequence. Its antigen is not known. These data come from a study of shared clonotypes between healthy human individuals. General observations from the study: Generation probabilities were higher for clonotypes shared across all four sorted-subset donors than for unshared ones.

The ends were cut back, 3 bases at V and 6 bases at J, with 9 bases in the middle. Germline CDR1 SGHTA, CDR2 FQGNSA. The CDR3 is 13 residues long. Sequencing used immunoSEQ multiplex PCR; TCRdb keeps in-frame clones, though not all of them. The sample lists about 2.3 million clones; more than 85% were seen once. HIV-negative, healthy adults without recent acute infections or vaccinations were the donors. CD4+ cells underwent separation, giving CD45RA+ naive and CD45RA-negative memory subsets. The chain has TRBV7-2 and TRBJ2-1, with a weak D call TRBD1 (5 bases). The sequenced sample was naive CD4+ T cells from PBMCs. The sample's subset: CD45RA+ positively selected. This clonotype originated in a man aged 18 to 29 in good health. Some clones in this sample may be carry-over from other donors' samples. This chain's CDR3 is CASSFGTGNEQFF. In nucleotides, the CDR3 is TGTGCCAGCAGCTTCGGTACAGGCAATGAGCAGTTCTTC. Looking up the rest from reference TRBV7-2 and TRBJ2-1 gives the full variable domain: GAGVSQSPSNKVTEKGKDVELRCDPISGHTALYWYRQSLGQGLEFLIYFQGNSAPDKSGLPSDRFSAERTGGSVSTLTIQRTQQEDSAVYLCASSFGTGNEQFFGPGTRLTVL.